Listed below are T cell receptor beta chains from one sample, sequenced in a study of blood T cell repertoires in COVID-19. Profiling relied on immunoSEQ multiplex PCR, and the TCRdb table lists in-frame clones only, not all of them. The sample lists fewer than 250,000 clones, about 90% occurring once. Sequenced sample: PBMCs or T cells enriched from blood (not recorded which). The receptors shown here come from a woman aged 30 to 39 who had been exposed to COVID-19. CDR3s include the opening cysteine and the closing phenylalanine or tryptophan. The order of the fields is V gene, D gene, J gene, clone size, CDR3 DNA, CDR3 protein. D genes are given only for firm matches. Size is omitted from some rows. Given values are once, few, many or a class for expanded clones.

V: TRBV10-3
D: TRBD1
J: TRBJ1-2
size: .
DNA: TGTGCCATCAGTGATTCGGACAGGGGATTTTTCTATGGCTACACCTTC
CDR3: CAISDSDRGFFYGYTF

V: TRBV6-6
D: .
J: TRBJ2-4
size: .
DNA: TGTGCCAGCAGTCGAGCAGGAGGGGGAGGGGGAAACATTCAGTACTTC
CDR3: CASSRAGGGGGNIQYF

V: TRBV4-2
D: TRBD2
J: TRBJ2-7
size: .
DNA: TGTGCCAGCAGCCAAGAAGCTAGCGGGTCGACCTACGAGCAGTACTTC
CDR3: CASSQEASGSTYEQYF

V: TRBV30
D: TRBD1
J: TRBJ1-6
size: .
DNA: TGTGCCTGGTCATGGGGACAGAATAATTCACCCCTCCACTTT
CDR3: CAWSWGQNNSPLHF

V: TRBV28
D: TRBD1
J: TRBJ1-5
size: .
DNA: TGTGCCAGCAGTTTAAGTTTTATAGGGACAGGGGTTCAGCCCCAGCATTTT
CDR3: CASSLSFIGTGVQPQHF

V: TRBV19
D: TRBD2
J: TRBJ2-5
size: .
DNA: TGTGCCAGTAGTTATGGGACTAGCGGGAATCTCGAGACCCAGTACTTC
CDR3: CASSYGTSGNLETQYF

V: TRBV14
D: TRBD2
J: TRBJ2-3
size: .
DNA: TGTGCCAGCAGCCAAGGGGCGGGAGCAAACACAGATACGCAGTATTTT
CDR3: CASSQGAGANTDTQYF

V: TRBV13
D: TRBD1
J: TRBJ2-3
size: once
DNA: TGTGCCAGCAGCTTAAGGGGGCGCACAGATACGCAGTATTTT
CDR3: CASSLRGRTDTQYF

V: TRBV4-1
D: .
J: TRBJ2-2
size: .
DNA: TGCGCCAGCAGCCCTCTCCGGGAACACGGGGAGCTGTTTTTT
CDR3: CASSPLREHGELFF

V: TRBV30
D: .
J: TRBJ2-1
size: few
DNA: TGTGCCTGGAGTGTCGGGGATGGTGAGCAGTTCTTC
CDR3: CAWSVGDGEQFF

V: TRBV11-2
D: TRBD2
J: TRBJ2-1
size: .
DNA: TGTGCCAGCAGCCGACTAGCGGGAGGGCCGTACAATGAGCAGTTCTTC
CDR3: CASSRLAGGPYNEQFF

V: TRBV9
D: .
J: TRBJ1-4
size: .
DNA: TGTGCCAGCAGCGTAAGAGGGTTAACTAATGAAAAACTGTTTTTT
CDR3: CASSVRGLTNEKLFF

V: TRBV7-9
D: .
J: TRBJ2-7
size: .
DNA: TGTGCCAGCAGCTTTAGCCAGCCCTCTCCTGACAGGCCCGGCGACGAGCAGTACTTC
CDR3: CASSFSQPSPDRPGDEQYF

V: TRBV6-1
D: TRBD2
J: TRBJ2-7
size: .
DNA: TGTGCCAGCTCAGCGGGAGAGATTAGGGAGCAGTACTTC
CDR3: CASSAGEIREQYF

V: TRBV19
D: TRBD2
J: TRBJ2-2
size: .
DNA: TGTGCCAGTAGTATACCGTCTGCGGGGGGCACCGGGGAGCTGTTTTTT
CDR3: CASSIPSAGGTGELFF

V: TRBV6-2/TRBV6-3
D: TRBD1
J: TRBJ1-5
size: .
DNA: TGTGCCAGCAGCAATTCCGGGACAGGGGGCGGAAGCAATCAGCCCCAGCATTTT
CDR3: CASSNSGTGGGSNQPQHF

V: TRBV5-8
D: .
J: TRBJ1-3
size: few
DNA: TGTGCCAGCAGCTTGCCGGGGACTGGAAACACCATATATTTT
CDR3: CASSLPGTGNTIYF

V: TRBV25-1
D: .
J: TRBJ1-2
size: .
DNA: TGTGCCAGCAGTGAATCTGGCGGGGGGCGAGGCTACACCTTC
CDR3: CASSESGGGRGYTF

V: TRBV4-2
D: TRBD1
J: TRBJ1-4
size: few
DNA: TGTGCCAGCAGCCAACCAGGGGGCCTAAGAGAAAAACTGTTTTTT
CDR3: CASSQPGGLREKLFF

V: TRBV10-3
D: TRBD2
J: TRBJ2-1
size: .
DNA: TGTGCCATCAGTGAGTCGGGAAGGGGCGGGAGGAGTGAGCAGTTCTTC
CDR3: CAISESGRGGRSEQFF

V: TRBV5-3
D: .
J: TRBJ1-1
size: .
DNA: TGTGCCAGATCCCCCGGAGACACTGAAGCTTTCTTT
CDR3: CARSPGDTEAFF

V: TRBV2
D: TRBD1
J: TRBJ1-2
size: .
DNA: TGTGCCAGCAGTAGGGTCAGGGACAGCTATGGCTACACCTTC
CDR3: CASSRVRDSYGYTF

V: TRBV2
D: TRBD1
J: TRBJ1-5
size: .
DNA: TGTGCCAGCAGTGAGGGCGGACAGGGGGCACAGCCCCAGCATTTT
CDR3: CASSEGGQGAQPQHF

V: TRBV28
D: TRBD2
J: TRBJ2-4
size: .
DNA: TGTGCCAGCAGTTTTCGGGGACTAGATCAGTACTTC
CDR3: CASSFRGLDQYF

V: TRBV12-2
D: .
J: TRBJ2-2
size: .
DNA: TGTGCAAGTCGCTTAGCTCCCACCCAGGGGACTAGCGGGACAAACACCGGGGAGCTGTTTTTT
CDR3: CASRLAPTQGTSGTNTGELFF

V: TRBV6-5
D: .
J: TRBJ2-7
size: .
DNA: TGTGCCAGCAGTTACTCTAGCGACTACGAGCAGTACTTC
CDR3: CASSYSSDYEQYF

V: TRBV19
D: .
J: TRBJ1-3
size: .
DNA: TGTGCCAGTAGTAAGGTGGAGTCGATTGTTGGAAACACCATATATTTT
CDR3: CASSKVESIVGNTIYF

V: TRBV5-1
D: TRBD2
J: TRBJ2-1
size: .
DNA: TGCGCCAGCAGCTTAGGGGAGGGGCGAGTCAATGAGCAGTTCTTC
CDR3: CASSLGEGRVNEQFF

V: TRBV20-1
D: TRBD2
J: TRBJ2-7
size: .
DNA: TGCAGTGCTAGTGGGCTAGCGGGAGCATACGAGCAGTACTTC
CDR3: CSASGLAGAYEQYF

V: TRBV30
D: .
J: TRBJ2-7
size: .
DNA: TGTGCCTGGAGTGTTTACAGGTTGGGGGAGCAGTACTTC
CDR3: CAWSVYRLGEQYF

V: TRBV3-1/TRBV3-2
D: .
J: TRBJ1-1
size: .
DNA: TGTGCCAGCGGACAGCTGAACACTGAAGCTTTCTTT
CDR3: CASGQLNTEAFF

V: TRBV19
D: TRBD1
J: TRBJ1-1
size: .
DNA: TGTGCCAGTAGTTCACGGACAGGTCATCCTACGAACACTGAAGCTTTCTTT
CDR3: CASSSRTGHPTNTEAFF

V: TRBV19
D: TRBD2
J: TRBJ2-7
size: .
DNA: TGTGCCAGTAGTATAGAGAGGGCTAGCGGTACCTACGAGCAGTACTTC
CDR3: CASSIERASGTYEQYF

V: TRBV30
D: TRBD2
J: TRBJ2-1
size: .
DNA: TGTGCCTGGAGTGGCCGGTCTAGCGGGAGGGCTTCCTACAATGAGCAGTTCTTC
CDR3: CAWSGRSSGRASYNEQFF

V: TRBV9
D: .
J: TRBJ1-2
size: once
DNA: TGTGCCAGCAGCGTAGGCACAGCCTATGGCTACACCTTC
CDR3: CASSVGTAYGYTF

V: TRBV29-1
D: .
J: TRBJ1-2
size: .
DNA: TGCAGCGCTCCCGATGATGAGGGCCCAAACTATGGCTACACCTTC
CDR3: CSAPDDEGPNYGYTF

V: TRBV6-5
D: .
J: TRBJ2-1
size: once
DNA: TGTGCCAGCAGTTGGACAGAGTTGCAACTCAATGAGCAGTTCTTC
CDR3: CASSWTELQLNEQFF

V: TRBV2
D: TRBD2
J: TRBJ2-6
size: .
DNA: TGTGCCAGCAGCGGTATTCCGGGGACTACTGGGGCCAACGTCCTGACTTTC
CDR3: CASSGIPGTTGANVLTF

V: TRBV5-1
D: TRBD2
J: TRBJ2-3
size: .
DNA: TGCGCCAGCAGCTTGACGACGACTAGCGGACTTTTAGATACGCAGTATTTT
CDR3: CASSLTTTSGLLDTQYF

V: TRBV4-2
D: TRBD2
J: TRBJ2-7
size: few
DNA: TGTGCCAGCAGCCAAGAAGCGGGAGGGCCATTGAACGAGCAGTACTTC
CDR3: CASSQEAGGPLNEQYF

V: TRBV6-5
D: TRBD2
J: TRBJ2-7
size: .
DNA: TGTGCCAGCAGACCACGGGGGGGCTACGAGCAGTACTTC
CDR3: CASRPRGGYEQYF

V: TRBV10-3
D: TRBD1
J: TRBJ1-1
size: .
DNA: TGTGCCATCAGTCAAGCCGGGACAGGGGCGGAAGCTTTCTTT
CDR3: CAISQAGTGAEAFF

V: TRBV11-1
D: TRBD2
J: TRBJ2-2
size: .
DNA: TGTGCCAGCAGCTACCCGACTAGCGGGGGGCCCGGGGAGCTGTTTTTT
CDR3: CASSYPTSGGPGELFF

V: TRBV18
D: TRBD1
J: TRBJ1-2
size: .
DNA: TGTGCCAGCTCACCGGGGACAGGGGTTGGCTACACCTTC
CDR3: CASSPGTGVGYTF

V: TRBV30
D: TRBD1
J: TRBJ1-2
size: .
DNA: TGTGCCTGGAGTGTGCCCAGGGGGAACTATGGCTACACCTTC
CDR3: CAWSVPRGNYGYTF